Below are 27 T cell receptor beta chains sequenced from a single sample in a study of blood T cell repertoires in COVID-19. Sequenced by immunoSEQ multiplex PCR; TCRdb stores in-frame clones only, minus some. The sample contains more than 40,000 clones, 86% of which appear only once. What was sequenced was peripheral blood. The source of these receptors is a man in his 60s with active or convalescent COVID-19.

This clone is a singleton in its sample. V gene TRBV6-2 or TRBV6-3 combines with J gene TRBJ2-3, with 12 bases fitting TRBD2. This CDR3 is 15 amino acids long. After removal of 6 bases from V and 5 bases from J, the junction contained 6 bases not matched to a gene. The germline V gene encodes CDR1 MNHEY and CDR2 SVGEGT. The CDR3 sequence is CASSLLAGGQDTQYF. CDR3 bases: TGTGCCAGCAGCTTACTAGCGGGGGGTCAAGATACGCAGTATTTT.

This chain connects TRBV9 to TRBJ1-2; tentative D call: TRBD1 (5 bases). Between the trimmed V and J ends, which lost 0 bases and 5 bases, there was a span of 14 bases. CDR1 and CDR2 (germline): SGDLS, YYNGEE. The CDR3 contains 15 residues. DNA for the CDR3: TGTGCCAGCAGCGTAGATACAGGAGATTATTATGGCTACACCTTC. Translating gives CASSVDTGDYYGYTF.

The gene calls are TRBV20-1 and TRBJ1-1, with TRBD1 as a possible D gene (5 bases). CDR3 length equals 14 residues. Trimming took off 3 bases at V and 2 bases at J, with 13 bases between the two ends. Germline V CDR1 and CDR2: DFQATT, SNEGSKA (reference sequence). The CDR3 DNA follows: TGCAGTGCTAGTCGGGCAGGGTTAAACACTGAAGCTTTCTTT. It is translated as CSASRAGLNTEAFF.

This chain joins TRBV6-6 and TRBJ1-1, with TRBD1 matching over 7 bases. The V and J ends lost 8 bases and 4 bases, in that order; junction bases with no gene match: 10. Germline CDR1 is MNHNY and CDR2 is SVGAGI (reference sequence). The CDR3 runs to 14 residues. CDR3 sequence: CASVYTGAVTEAFF. Written as DNA, the CDR3 is TGTGCCAGCGTTTATACAGGGGCTGTCACTGAAGCTTTCTTT.

The chain uses TRBV10-3 and TRBJ2-5; possible D gene TRBD1, 6 bases. The CDR3 sequence is 16 residues long. Germline loops: CDR1 ENHRY, CDR2 SYGVKD. The V end lost 5 bases, the J end lost 2 bases, and 18 bases lay between the germline ends. This CDR3 reads CAISPGPDRIQETQYF. CDR3 coding DNA: TGTGCCATCAGTCCCGGACCTGACAGGATACAAGAGACCCAGTACTTC.

This clone was counted once. This chain joins TRBV19 and TRBJ1-5; 8 bases align to TRBD1. This CDR3 has 16 residues. With 4 bases clipped from V and 7 bases from J, the junction kept 12 bases outside the gene matches. Germline V gene data show CDR1 as LNHDA and CDR2 as SQIVND (reference sequence). The CDR3 spells CASSTSPDRVRQPQHF. The CDR3 DNA sequence: TGTGCCAGTAGTACATCACCGGACAGGGTGAGACAGCCCCAGCATTTT.

The V gene is TRBV9, the J gene TRBJ2-1; D is ambiguous. From germline, CDR1 is SGDLS and CDR2 YYNGEE. The CDR3 is made up of 14 amino acids. Trimming cost V 4 bases and J 2 bases, with 10 bases left between them. The CDR3 reads CASSPSTTYNEQFF. For the CDR3, the DNA is TGTGCCAGCAGCCCAAGCACTACCTACAATGAGCAGTTCTTC.

This clone occurred a few times. This chain uses TRBV19 with TRBJ1-6; D may be TRBD1 (5 bases). V was cut by 6 bases and J by 0 bases, with 12 bases left in between. The CDR3 has 16 residues. Germline CDR1 is LNHDA and CDR2 is SQIVND (reference sequence). The CDR3, as DNA: TGTGCCAGTAGACGGGGGGTAAGCTCCTATAATTCACCCCTCCACTTT. Protein product: CASRRGVSSYNSPLHF.

This sequence joins TRBV18 and TRBJ1-2; D call uncertain. The V end lost 10 bases, the J end lost 1 base, and 16 bases lay between the germline ends. This CDR3 has 14 amino acids. CDR1 is KGHSH, CDR2 LQKENI, per germline. The CDR3 bases are TGTGCCACTCAGGCAACAGAATTTAACTATGGCTACACCTTC. Its translation: CATQATEFNYGYTF.

The chain is built from TRBV21-1 and TRBJ1-2; the DNA was not used to check the table's D call, TRBD1. TRBV21-1 corresponds to a pseudogene. The CDR3 loop spans 16 amino acids. CDR3 protein: CASSSHQKDREGGYTF. DNA of the CDR3: TGTGCCAGCAGCTCCCACCAAAAAGACAGGGAAGGGGGCTACACCTTC.

This clone was detected once. V gene TRBV27 combines with J gene TRBJ2-4; D perhaps matches TRBD1 (6 bases). CDR1 MNHEY and CDR2 SMNVEV come from the germline V gene (reference sequence). V was trimmed by 5 bases and J by 0 bases, leaving 20 bases between them. The CDR3 loop spans 18 amino acids. The CDR3 is CASSPRTEQYLAKNIQYF. CDR3 bases: TGTGCCAGCAGTCCACGGACAGAGCAGTATCTAGCCAAAAACATTCAGTACTTC.

V usage is TRBV2 and J usage is TRBJ1-6; 8 bases agree with TRBD1. This CDR3 contains 14 residues. Germline V CDR1 and CDR2: SNHLY, FYNNEI. The ends lost 7 bases at V and 8 bases at J; junction bases unmatched: 7. The CDR3 loop is CASTPTGVDSPLHF. DNA of the CDR3: TGTGCCAGCACCCCGACAGGGGTTGATTCACCCCTCCACTTT.

The chain combines TRBV4-3 with TRBJ2-3, with 14 nucleotides matching TRBD2. CDR3 length: 17 residues. The V gene's germline CDR1 is LGHNA and CDR2 YSLEER. V lost 3 bases to trimming and J lost 6 bases; unmatched junction nucleotides: 8. Here the CDR3 DNA reads TGCGCCAGCAGCCACCGACTAGCGGGGGGGCTATCGGATACGCAGTATTTT. Translating it yields CASSHRLAGGLSDTQYF.

The chain is built from TRBV29-1 and TRBJ2-1; maybe TRBD1 (6 bases). The length of the CDR3 is 14 residues. CDR1 is SQVTM, CDR2 ANQGSEA, per germline. Trimming pared 1 base from V and 3 bases from J, leaving 10 bases between. The CDR3 bases are TGCAGCGTTGAAGGGGGGCGCGTCTACAATGAGCAGTTCTTC. It codes for CSVEGGRVYNEQFF.

This clone came up once. This chain joins TRBV6-5 and TRBJ1-1; 7 bases line up with TRBD1. V lost 8 bases, J lost 8 bases, and 14 bases stayed unmatched. The V gene's germline CDR1 is MNHEY and CDR2 SVGAGI. CDR3 length: 14 residues. The CDR3 is CASALLGTAKEAFF. In DNA, the CDR3 is TGTGCCAGCGCCCTCCTCGGGACAGCGAAGGAAGCTTTCTTT.

The rearrangement links TRBV15 to TRBJ1-4, with no clear D. V lost 1 base to trimming and J lost 5 bases, with 14 bases between them. The CDR3 contains 16 residues. Germline V gives CDR1 LNHNV, CDR2 YYDKDF (reference sequence). CDR3 loop: CATSRAQTSLNEKLFF. In DNA, the CDR3 is TGTGCCACCAGCAGAGCACAGACAAGTCTCAATGAAAAACTGTTTTTT.

CDR3 in DNA: TGCGCCAGCAGCCAAGATCTGCAGCCGCGGCCGGGCACAGATACGCAGTATTTT. This codes for CASSQDLQPRPGTDTQYF. The V and J genes are TRBV4-1 and TRBJ2-3; no reliable D call. CDR1 is MGHRA, CDR2 YSYEKL, per germline. This CDR3 is built from 18 residues. Trimming removed 0 bases at V and 1 base at J, with 17 bases between.

This sequence joins TRBV2 and TRBJ1-3; D gene uncertain. CDR3 size: 14 residues. CDR1 SNHLY and CDR2 FYNNEI come from the germline V gene. Trimming shortened V by 0 bases and J by 10 bases, and 13 bases separated the two germline ends. This chain's CDR3 is CASSEALIGRTIYF. In nucleotides, the CDR3 is TGTGCCAGCAGTGAAGCCCTTATTGGGCGTACCATATATTTT.

V gene TRBV12-3 or TRBV12-4 combines with J gene TRBJ1-1, with D perhaps TRBD1 (6 bases). The CDR3 consists of 13 residues. V was pared by 6 bases and J by 1 base, with 9 bases between. The CDR3 is CASRGTTNTEAFF. The CDR3 bases are TGTGCCAGCAGAGGGACAACGAACACTGAAGCTTTCTTT.

The J gene is TRBJ1-2, the V gene TRBV18; 8 bases agree with TRBD1. V shed 2 bases and J 2 bases; nucleotides not matched to a gene: 13. Germline V gene data show CDR1 as KGHSH and CDR2 as LQKENI. The CDR3 is 18 residues long. Here the CDR3 DNA reads TGTGCCAGCTCACCAACTCCCGGGACAGGACTGGACAACTATGGCTACACCTTC. Protein: CASSPTPGTGLDNYGYTF.

J is TRBJ2-3 and V is TRBV10-3; D not certain. The CDR3 covers 13 residues. Trimming took 2 bases from V and 6 from J, leaving 9 bases between them. CDR1 ENHRY and CDR2 SYGVKD come from the germline V gene. CDR3 coding DNA: TGTGCCATCAGTGAGAACCCCCGGGATACGCAGTATTTT. Its translation: CAISENPRDTQYF.

The chain links TRBV9 to TRBJ1-1, with D possibly matching TRBD1 (5 bases). V was shortened by 0 bases and J by 1 base, with 10 bases between the two germline ends. CDR1 is SGDLS, CDR2 YYNGEE, per germline. CDR3 length: 15 residues. CDR3 region: CASSVAPGRNTEAFF. The DNA of the CDR3 is TGTGCCAGCAGCGTAGCTCCAGGGCGGAACACTGAAGCTTTCTTT.

The CDR3 region has the DNA TGTGCCAGCAGACAGGGACAGGGGACCGGCGACACCATATATTTT. It specifies CASRQGQGTGDTIYF. The rearrangement links TRBV4-2 to TRBJ1-3, with 10 nucleotides matching TRBD1. Trimming took 6 bases from V and 8 from J; bases not matched to a gene: 10. CDR3 length equals 15 residues. CDR1 is LGHNA, CDR2 YNFKEQ, per germline.

The genes are TRBV4-3 and TRBJ2-5; no definite D call. V lost 0 bases, J lost 7 bases, and 9 bases lay in between. The CDR3 extends over 13 amino acids. From germline, CDR1 is LGHNA and CDR2 YSLEER. CDR3 loop: CASSQDDGGTQYF. The DNA of the CDR3 is TGCGCCAGCAGCCAAGATGACGGCGGGACCCAGTACTTC.

The chain employs TRBV5-8 and TRBJ1-5; maybe TRBD1 (5 bases). V was trimmed by 4 bases and J by 5 bases, leaving 10 bases between them. The CDR3 consists of 13 residues. The germline V gene has CDR1 SGHTS and CDR2 YDEGEE. The CDR3 region has the DNA TGTGCCAGCAGCCCAGGGTTTTATCAGCCCCAGCATTTT. It is translated as CASSPGFYQPQHF.

This clone was detected a few times. The chain uses TRBV25-1 and TRBJ1-2; the D gene is possibly TRBD1 (5 bases). The V end lost 7 bases, the J end lost 3 bases, and 18 bases lay between the germline ends. Per germline, CDR1 MGHDK and CDR2 SYGVNS. This CDR3 spans 15 amino acids. DNA for the CDR3: TGTGCCAGCACTAGGGCAGGTTCCAGGGACTATGGCTACACCTTC. Amino acids: CASTRAGSRDYGYTF.

V and J are TRBV5-3 and TRBJ1-2, with TRBD1 as a possible D gene (5 bases). TRBV5-3 belongs to the ORF category, with a function that is uncertain. Trimming removed 5 bases at V and 5 bases at J, with 16 bases between. This CDR3 has 14 amino acids. CDR3 DNA: TGTGCCAGAAGTAGGGGCCGCGAGCCATATGGCTACACCTTC. Residues: CARSRGREPYGYTF.